Described below is a single T cell receptor (beta chain) sequence and its context. No antigen is known for it. These data belong to a study of cytomegalovirus exposure and HLA in healthy donors. Broader study findings: Several of the most significant clusters appeared, in a later analysis, to be linked to common viral pathogens. A classifier reportedly called cytomegalovirus status with high sensitivity and specificity. The study designated 160 or so TCR beta chains cytomegalovirus-associated.

Both 60 Vbeta primers and 13 Jbeta primers went into the PCR. Using immunoSEQ multiplex PCR, the repertoire was profiled, and TCRdb retains in-frame clones only, with some absent. The sample has roughly 130,000 clones; 80% are singletons. The donors, nominally healthy at sampling, likely had unrecorded immune exposures. Specimen: PBMCs. This TCR was sampled from a man younger than 40 in good health and CMV-seronegative.

The CDR3 sequence: CSATYNEQFF. In DNA, the CDR3 is TGCAGTGCTACATACAATGAGCAGTTCTTC. The gene calls are TRBV20-1 and TRBJ2-1; D gene uncertain. V was pared by 4 bases and J by 4 bases, with 2 bases between. CDR3 length: 10 residues. Looked up from germline, CDR1 is DFQATT and CDR2 is SNEGSKA (reference sequence).